By sample fraction, the clone carrying this T cell receptor beta chain is medium-sized. No antigen is known for it. Trimming removed 8 bases at V and 0 bases at J, with 11 bases between. The CDR3 loop spans 13 amino acids. Germline V lookup: CDR1 GTSNPN, CDR2 SVGIG (reference sequence). Peripheral blood genomic DNA, not sorted cells or RNA, was the template. These data are taken from a study of T cell repertoires in aging, cancer and after chemotherapy. Study summary: The full dataset contained several million TCR reads. Study results and limitations: In cancer patients, declining TCR diversity with age involved lost richness and lost evenness.

Multiplex touch-down PCR with TRB-A/B primers amplified rearranged V-D-J TRB sequences. MiXCR was run by TCRdb on the multiplex PCR reads, yielding one entry per CDR3 protein. The sample comprises just over 1,400 distinct CDR3 sequences, around a quarter of which are singletons, and about 39% rests with the top ten. The source of this sequence is a human donor with a blood cancer. The sequencing sample was made of blood. This sequence joins TRBV30 and TRBJ1-3; no reliable D call. The CDR3 nucleotides read TGTGCCGGAAAACAGAGCTCTGGAAACACCATATATTTT. It encodes CAGKQSSGNTIYF.